The clone carrying this T cell receptor (beta chain) was picked up many times. The antigen is undetermined. Patients with uncontrolled infections, other autoimmune diseases, pregnancy or lactation were excluded. Fresh peripheral blood, 7.5 to 10 ml, yielded the PBMCs. The V end lost 2 bases, the J end lost 3 bases, and 16 bases lay between the germline ends. Germline assignment: CDR1 SNHLY and CDR2 FYNNEI. The CDR3 contains 17 residues. This entry is derived from a study of T cells in Graves' hyperthyroidism and ophthalmopathy. Overall study results and limits: In blood, most of the thyroid clonotypes expanded above 0.001 were also present. In validation, the model predicted ophthalmopathy. These predictions came a median about 6.5 months before onset.

Researchers took RNA transcripts and amplified the TCR beta CDR3 regions from them. Initially, a first-round RT-PCR of the TCR CDR3 employed the HTBI primer set. MiXCR, run by TCRdb on the multiplex PCR reads, gives a single entry per CDR3 protein. In the table there are about 600,000 distinct CDR3 sequences, approximately 15% of which are singletons. The clonotype comes from a woman in her fifties or sixties with Graves' ophthalmopathy. The specimen was blood. The V call is TRBV2, the J call TRBJ2-2; D may match TRBD1 or TRBD2 (6 bases each). The CDR3 DNA follows: TGTGCCAGCAGTGAACAAGCAGGGGAGGTTGACACCGGGGAGCTGTTTTTT. Protein: CASSEQAGEVDTGELFF.